Listed below are T cell receptor beta chains from one sample, sequenced in a study of CD8+CD57+ T cells in acquired aplastic anemia. TCRdb recomputed calls from the reads with MiXCR, one row per CDR3 protein. The sample lists about 470,000 distinct CDR3 sequences, over 25% occurring once. Source material: sorted CD4+, CD8+, or CD8+CD57+ T cells (not recorded which) from PBMCs. The source is a human donor with aplastic anemia. Each CDR3 is given with its conserved first and last residue. The D gene is left open where the match is weak. A row's size may be missing; if present it is once, few, many or a size class.

v_call	clone_size	j_call	d_call	cdr3_nt	cdr3_aa
TRBV5-1	few	TRBJ1-1	NA	TGCGCCAGCAGCTTGGGAAATGGGCAGACGAACACTGAAGCTTTCTTT	CASSLGNGQTNTEAFF
TRBV25-1	NA	TRBJ2-2	NA	TGTGCCAGCAATTATCTCAGCGGAATCACCGGGGAGCTGTTTTTT	CASNYLSGITGELFF
TRBV5-1	NA	TRBJ2-7	TRBD1	TGCGCCAGCAGAATACCGGGACAGTCCTACGAGCAGTACTTC	CASRIPGQSYEQYF
TRBV10-3	few	TRBJ1-1	NA	TGTGCCATCAGTGAGGCTTTCTTT	CAISEAFF
TRBV12-3/TRBV12-4	NA	TRBJ1-2	TRBD1	TGTGCCAGCAGTTTTACGGGGACAGGGGGTCGCTATGGCTACACCTTC	CASSFTGTGGRYGYTF
TRBV2	NA	TRBJ1-2	NA	TGTGCCAGCTCAGTGAAATGGACACCAACTAACTATGGCTACACCTTC	CASSVKWTPTNYGYTF
TRBV7-2	NA	TRBJ1-2	NA	TGTGCCAGCAGCTTACGGGACGACTATGGCTACACCTTC	CASSLRDDYGYTF
TRBV6-1	many	TRBJ2-7	NA	TGTGCCAGCAGTGAAGTCCATTTCGTCTCCTACGAGCAGTACTTC	CASSEVHFVSYEQYF
TRBV7-2	many	TRBJ2-7	TRBD2	TGTGCCAGCAGGTTGGGGCTAGCGGGAGACGCCCACTACGAGCAGTACTTC	CASRLGLAGDAHYEQYF
TRBV7-9	many	TRBJ2-7	NA	TGTGCCAGCAGCTTAGCTCTCTCTCTGGCGGAGCAGTACTTC	CASSLALSLAEQYF
TRBV7-6	many	TRBJ2-5	TRBD1	TGTGCCAGCAGCTTACGTCGGGACAGGGGGCGAGAGACCCAGTACTTC	CASSLRRDRGRETQYF
TRBV5-1	many	TRBJ2-7	TRBD1	TGCGCCAGCAGCTTGGTCACAGGGGGAGGCGAGCAGTACTTC	CASSLVTGGGEQYF
TRBV30	NA	TRBJ1-5	TRBD1	TGTGCCTGGAGTCCTCTGACAGGGGATATTCAGCCCCAGCATTTT	CAWSPLTGDIQPQHF